This T cell receptor beta chain was observed in a study of blood T cell repertoires in COVID-19 (dated by TCRdb to the early 2020s). Concerning the study at large: The collaborator samples originated in the United States, Italy and Spain and spanned the acute and convalescent phases of COVID-19. The material from the prospective study consisted of cDNA or gDNA derived from T cells, B-cell-depleted T cells, or PBMCs. Subjects who had been exposed to COVID-19, were actively infected with it, or had recovered from it provided the deeply sampled blood TCRbeta repertoires that made up the dataset. The repertoires were released in a freely available public database meant as a resource for research on the immune response to SARS-CoV-2. The samples were drawn from two sources: the first 160 participants of the ongoing ImmuneRACE study, and some 1,300 subjects contributed by 6 global collaborators. Nearly every sample came with metadata listing a de-identified subject ID, COVID-19 status, age in years and sex. Where HLA class I and class II types were available, the types were taken from metadata supplied by the sample provider, not from assay-based typing.

Points the paper makes about the study in general: The quantity of clinical and demographic metadata differed by source and by participant and was supplied without curation.

From V the trimming removes 3 bases and from J it removes 6 bases, while the gene matches leave 6 bases of the junction unaccounted for. CDR1 DFQATT and CDR2 SNEGSKA are derived from the germline V gene (reference sequence). From the cysteine up to the phenylalanine, the CDR3 has a length of 14 residues. The sequence is cut down to CDR3 DNA, 42 bases in frame from base 1. Each collaborating institution followed its own protocols to collect whole blood in K2EDTA tubes. Collaborator samples were shipped for TCRbeta analysis as frozen whole blood, isolated PBMCs, or DNA extracted from either sample type. As concerns this clone: The antigen this receptor binds is unknown. Per-nucleotide qualities are absent, and no much larger clonotype sits a single base away.

TCRbeta CDR3 regions were amplified from genomic DNA by means of the immunoSEQ Assay, a bias-controlled multiplex PCR. Concerning the study's data processing: The number of nucleated cells in each sample was estimated by amplification of reference gene primers within the assay. To quantify the absolute abundance of each unique TCRbeta CDR3 rearrangement, sequence reads were collapsed and filtered. For each sample, productive Simpson clonality was calculated as the square root of Simpson's diversity index across productive rearrangements. TCRdb mirrors the immuneACCESS table, restricted to in-frame sequences. Some clones are absent from its copies; in checked studies, under half trace to an unresolved V gene, and the reason for the others is unknown. D and trimming were read from the DNA, whereas the V and J calls and clone size are those reported in that table. The sample table contains roughly 110,000 clones; only one count was recorded for under 85% of them. The top ten clones comprise more than 13% of the sample.

This receptor was taken from a woman aged 55-69 years with acute or convalescent COVID-19. The sequenced material came from peripheral blood. This chain is built from TRBV20-1 and TRBJ2-3; 10 bases in the junction line up with TRBD2. DNA sequence: TGCAGTGCTAGTCCTAGCGGGGGCCCGGATACGCAGTATTTT. This encodes CSASPSGGPDTQYF.